This T cell receptor (beta chain) was captured by sequencing in a study of cytomegalovirus exposure and HLA in healthy donors. Findings of the study overall: Specificity of three CMV-associated chains for CMV antigens was verified in vitro.

Primers for the PCR totalled 60 Vbeta and 13 Jbeta. Here immunoSEQ multiplex PCR was the method, and the copy in TCRdb shows in-frame clones only, minus some. The sample lists about 160,000 clones, almost 80% occurring once. Healthy people donating bone marrow made up the donors. Of note for this clone: Its antigen remains unknown.

Looked up from germline, CDR1 is SGHAT and CDR2 is FQNNGV. The germline V and J ends were trimmed by 1 base and 6 bases, with 19 bases remaining between them. This CDR3 spans 16 amino acids. V usage is TRBV11-2 and J usage is TRBJ2-7; the D gene is possibly TRBD2 (5 bases). Input material: PBMCs. This receptor was obtained from a woman aged 50 to 60 in good health and CMV-seronegative. CDR3 loop: CASSLVLVGVTGEQYF. CDR3 bases: TGTGCCAGCAGCTTAGTTTTGGTGGGAGTAACCGGCGAGCAGTACTTC.